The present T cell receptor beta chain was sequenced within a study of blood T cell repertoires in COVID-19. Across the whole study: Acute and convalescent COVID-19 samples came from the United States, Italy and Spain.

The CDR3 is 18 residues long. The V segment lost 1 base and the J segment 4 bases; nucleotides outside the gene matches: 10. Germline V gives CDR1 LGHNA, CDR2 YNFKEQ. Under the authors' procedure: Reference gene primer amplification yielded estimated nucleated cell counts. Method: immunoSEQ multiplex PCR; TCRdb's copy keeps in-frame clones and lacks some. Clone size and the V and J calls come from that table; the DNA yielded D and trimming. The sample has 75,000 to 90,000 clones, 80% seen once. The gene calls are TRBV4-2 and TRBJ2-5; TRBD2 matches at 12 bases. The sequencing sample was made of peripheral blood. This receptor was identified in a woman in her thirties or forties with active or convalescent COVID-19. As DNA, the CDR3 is TGTGCCAGCAGCCAAGGATGGACTAGCGGGGCAGGGGGAGAGACCCAGTACTTC. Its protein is CASSQGWTSGAGGETQYF.